This T cell receptor beta chain emerged from a study of blood T cells in healthy people across ages. V was shortened by 5 bases and J by 5 bases, with 18 bases between the two germline ends. The CDR3 extends over 15 amino acids. Germline values: CDR1 SGHTA, CDR2 FQGNSA. A sample-barcoded 5' primer and a J-beta primer mix were used in a second PCR of about 7 to 11 cycles. Via MiXCR, TCRdb re-called the 5' RACE reads, giving one row per CDR3 protein. The repertoire consists of hundreds of thousands of distinct CDR3 sequences, with more than 40% occurring once and the leading ten covering about 19%. This clonotype was detected once.

This TCR derives from a man aged 55 to 70 in good health. The chain carries TRBV7-2 and TRBJ1-1, with D possibly TRBD1 on 6 matching bases. Specimen: blood. The CDR3 is CASSPRDGRGTEAFF. The CDR3, as DNA: TGTGCCAGCAGCCCCAGGGACGGGAGGGGGACTGAAGCTTTCTTT. The complete variable domain, with remaining parts taken from reference TRBV7-2 and TRBJ1-1, reads GAGVSQSPSNKVTEKGKDVELRCDPISGHTALYWYRQSLGQGLEFLIYFQGNSAPDKSGLPSDRFSAERTGGSVSTLTIQRTQQEDSAVYLCASSPRDGRGTEAFFGQGTRLTVV.